The clone carrying this T cell receptor beta chain was counted only a few times. A universal primer site was incorporated via template switching, and the cDNA contained unique molecular identifiers. TCRdb analysed the 5' RACE reads with MiXCR anew, one entry per CDR3 protein. The sample lists hundreds of thousands of distinct CDR3 sequences, 7% occurring once. The record originates from a study of identical twins. Deletions cut 2 bases from V and 4 bases from J, with 7 bases between. This CDR3 region has 13 residues. Germline V gives CDR1 MGHRA, CDR2 YSYEKL. A further study also used this sample, focusing on yellow fever vaccine responses in identical twins.

The TCR originated in a woman between 18 and 29 years old in good health. V gene TRBV4-1 combines with J gene TRBJ2-3, with unresolved D. The specimen was memory (CD45RO+) T cells sorted from blood. This CDR3 reads CASSQTIPDTQYF. The CDR3 DNA follows: TGCGCCAGCAGCCAAACCATACCAGATACGCAGTATTTT.